The clone carrying this TCR beta chain has a count of ten or more. The antigen is undetermined. This sample was included in a study of identical twins. Overall study results and limits: Insertions ran lower in abundant cord blood beta clonotypes, though not in memory repertoires.

The CDR3 covers 19 residues. Germline V CDR1 and CDR2: SEHNR, FQNEAQ (reference sequence). Trimming removed 1 base at V and 1 base at J, with 17 bases between. TCRdb re-derived calls from the 5' RACE reads in MiXCR, one entry per CDR3 protein. Altogether around 95,000 distinct CDR3 sequences are present, around 5.5% being singletons, with the ten largest covering around 12%. This chain uses TRBV7-9 with TRBJ2-6; perhaps TRBD1 as D (6 bases). This clonotype originated in a woman aged 50 to 65 in good health. The sequenced material came from memory T cells sorted from blood. The CDR3 loop is CASSLGLRTDLSGANVLTF. The CDR3 DNA reads as TGTGCCAGCAGCTTAGGCCTCAGGACAGATCTTTCTGGGGCCAACGTCCTGACTTTC.